The 6 T cell receptor beta chains below all came from one sample that was sequenced in a study of blood T cell repertoires in COVID-19. TCRdb keeps only in-frame clones here, not all; method: immunoSEQ multiplex PCR. The profile shows 250,000 to 400,000 clones, around 85% of them singletons. Sequenced sample: PBMCs or T cells enriched from blood (not recorded which). These receptors were obtained from a woman in her twenties or thirties who had been exposed to COVID-19.

The chain couples TRBV7-8 to TRBJ1-1, with unresolved D. V dropped 3 bases and J dropped 3 bases, with 11 bases sitting between them. The germline V gene encodes CDR1 SGHVS and CDR2 FQNEAQ. The CDR3 sequence is 14 residues long. In DNA, the CDR3 is TGTGCCAGCAGCTTTTCCCCAGCGGACACTGAAGCTTTCTTT. Translation: CASSFSPADTEAFF.

The CDR3 loop is CAIRTDSYEQYF. CDR3 nucleotide sequence: TGTGCCATCAGGACAGATTCCTACGAGCAGTACTTC. This sequence joins TRBV10-3 and TRBJ2-7; possible D gene TRBD1, 5 bases. V lost 6 bases, J lost 1 base, and 7 bases lay in between. Germline CDR1 is ENHRY and CDR2 is SYGVKD. The CDR3 is 12 residues long.

The chain has TRBV3-1 (or the pseudogene TRBV3-2) and TRBJ1-2; 7 nucleotides align to TRBD1. Per the germline V gene, CDR1 is LGHDT and CDR2 is YNNKEL (reference sequence). V was clipped by 4 bases and J by 7 bases; unmatched bases: 9. The CDR3 loop spans 14 amino acids. CDR3 DNA: TGTGCCAGCAGCCTTACTACAGGGGAACGTGGCTACACCTTC. Protein product: CASSLTTGERGYTF.

The chain has TRBV30 and TRBJ2-2, with 7 bases matching TRBD1. Looked up from germline, CDR1 is GTSNPN and CDR2 is SVGIG (reference sequence). Trimming cost V 4 bases and J 0 bases; bases outside gene matches: 5. The CDR3 is 15 amino acids. CDR3 DNA sequence: TGTGCCTGGACCAAAGGGGGCGCGAACACCGGGGAGCTGTTTTTT. This codes for CAWTKGGANTGELFF. Full variable domain (missing parts from reference TRBV30 and TRBJ2-2): SQTIHQWPATLVQPVGSPLSLECTVEGTSNPNLYWYRQAAGRGLQLLFYSVGIGQISSEVPQNLSASRPQDRQFILSSKKLLLSDSGFYLCAWTKGGANTGELFFGEGSRLTVL.

This clone was seen a single time. This sequence joins TRBV7-9 and TRBJ2-3; D is perhaps TRBD1 (6 bases). The CDR3 sequence is 15 residues long. Per the germline V gene, CDR1 is SEHNR and CDR2 is FQNEAQ (reference sequence). V lost 2 bases to trimming and J lost 6 bases, with 15 bases between them. CDR3 coding DNA: TGTGCCAGCAGCTTAAGGCGCACAGGGAGTGATACGCAGTATTTT. It codes for CASSLRRTGSDTQYF.

This sequence joins TRBV19 and TRBJ1-1, with D possibly matching TRBD1 (5 bases). The CDR3 is 15 amino acids. Trimming left V 4 bases short and J 0 bases short, with 12 bases between. Germline V gene sequence: CDR1 LNHDA, CDR2 SQIVND (reference sequence). The CDR3 loop is CASSTSGGLNTEAFF. The CDR3 DNA sequence: TGTGCCAGTAGTACCAGCGGGGGACTGAACACTGAAGCTTTCTTT.